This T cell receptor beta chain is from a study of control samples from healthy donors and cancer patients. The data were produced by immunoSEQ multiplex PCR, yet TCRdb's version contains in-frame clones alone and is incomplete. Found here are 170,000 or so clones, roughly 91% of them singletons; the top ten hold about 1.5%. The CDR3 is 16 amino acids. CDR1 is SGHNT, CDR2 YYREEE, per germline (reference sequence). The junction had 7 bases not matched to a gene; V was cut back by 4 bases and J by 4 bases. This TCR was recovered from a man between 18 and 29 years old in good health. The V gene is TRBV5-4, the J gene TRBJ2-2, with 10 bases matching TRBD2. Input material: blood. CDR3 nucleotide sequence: TGTGCCAGCAGCCGCCTAGCGGGGGCCCGCACCGGGGAGCTGTTTTTT. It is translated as CASSRLAGARTGELFF.